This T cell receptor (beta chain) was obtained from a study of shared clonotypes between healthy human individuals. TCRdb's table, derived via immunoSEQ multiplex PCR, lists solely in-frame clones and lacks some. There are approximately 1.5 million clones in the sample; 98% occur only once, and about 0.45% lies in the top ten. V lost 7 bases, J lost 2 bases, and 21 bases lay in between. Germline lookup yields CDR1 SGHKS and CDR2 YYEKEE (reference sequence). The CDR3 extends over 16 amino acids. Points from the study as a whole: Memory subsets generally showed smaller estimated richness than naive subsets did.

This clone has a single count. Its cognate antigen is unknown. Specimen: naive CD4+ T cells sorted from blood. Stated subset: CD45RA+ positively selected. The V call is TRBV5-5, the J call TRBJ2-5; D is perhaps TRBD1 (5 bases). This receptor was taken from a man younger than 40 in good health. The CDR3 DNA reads TGTGCCAGCCTTACAAATGGGGCAGCCCCTCAAGAGACCCAGTACTTC. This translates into CASLTNGAAPQETQYF.